The present entry profiles one T cell receptor beta chain with its context. Its antigen is still unknown. Assay: immunoSEQ multiplex PCR; the TCRdb copy retains only in-frame clones and omits some. The sample carries roughly 75,000 clones, around 96% recorded once. CDR1 and CDR2 from the germline V gene are KGHSH and LQKENI. Germline trimming cut 3 bases from V and 1 base from J; bases unmatched to any gene: 8. The CDR3 loop spans 16 amino acids. Separate from the 666-subject first cohort, the approximately 120-subject validation cohort was the one that the donors belonged to. This sample stems from a study of cytomegalovirus exposure and HLA in healthy donors. Study-wide findings and caveats: Usually a TCR sequence was rare, but some public TCRs were found in many donors. In vitro data verified three CMV-associated chains as specific for CMV antigens. The listing of 150 to 200 TCR beta chains classed them as cytomegalovirus-associated.

The sample was PBMCs. The chain combines TRBV18 with TRBJ1-1; 7 bases match TRBD1. This TCR was sampled from a man aged 18-30 years in good health and CMV-seropositive. The CDR3 protein is CASSPNRQGTNTEAFF. The CDR3 nucleotides are TGTGCCAGCTCACCGAACAGACAGGGTACGAACACTGAAGCTTTCTTT.